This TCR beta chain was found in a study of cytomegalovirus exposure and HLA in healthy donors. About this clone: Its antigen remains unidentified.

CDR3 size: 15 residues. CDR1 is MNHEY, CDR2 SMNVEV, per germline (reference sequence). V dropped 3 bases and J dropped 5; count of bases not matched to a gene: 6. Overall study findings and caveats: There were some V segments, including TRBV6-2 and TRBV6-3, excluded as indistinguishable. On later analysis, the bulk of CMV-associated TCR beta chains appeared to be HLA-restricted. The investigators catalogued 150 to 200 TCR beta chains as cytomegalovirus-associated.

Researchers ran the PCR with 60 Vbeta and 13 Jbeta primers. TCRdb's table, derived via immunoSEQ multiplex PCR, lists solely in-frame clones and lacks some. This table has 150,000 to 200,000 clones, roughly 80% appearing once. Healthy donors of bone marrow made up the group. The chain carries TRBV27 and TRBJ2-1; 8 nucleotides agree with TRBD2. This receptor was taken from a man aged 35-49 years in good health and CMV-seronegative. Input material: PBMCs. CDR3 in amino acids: CASSFQPLADNEQFF. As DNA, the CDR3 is TGTGCCAGCAGTTTTCAGCCACTAGCGGACAATGAGCAGTTCTTC.